The clone carrying this TCR beta chain was seen at least ten times. Its antigen is unidentified. The data were obtained in a study of blood T cells in healthy people across ages. Study conclusions and caveats: Roughly linearly, TCR beta diversity per million T cells fell as age increased.

Through a sample-barcoded 5' primer and a J-beta primer mix, a second PCR was run for roughly 6 to 11 cycles. Every sample returned 2.5 million or more CDR3-containing paired-end reads. TCRdb re-called the 5' RACE reads with MiXCR, one entry per CDR3 protein. In the table there are hundreds of thousands of distinct CDR3 sequences, about 45% of which are singletons. The CDR3 is 16 residues long. With 5 bases removed from V and 4 bases from J, the gap between germline ends came to 18 bases. Looked up from germline, CDR1 is MDHEN and CDR2 is SYDVKM. Every donor gave about 9 milliliters of peripheral blood.

The TCR was taken from a man older than 75 in good health. The chain recombines TRBV28 with TRBJ2-1; D may be TRBD1 (6 bases). Specimen: blood. The CDR3 region has the DNA TGTGCCAGCAGTCCCTATGGGGGCGATGTTTACAATGAGCAGTTCTTC. It specifies CASSPYGGDVYNEQFF.